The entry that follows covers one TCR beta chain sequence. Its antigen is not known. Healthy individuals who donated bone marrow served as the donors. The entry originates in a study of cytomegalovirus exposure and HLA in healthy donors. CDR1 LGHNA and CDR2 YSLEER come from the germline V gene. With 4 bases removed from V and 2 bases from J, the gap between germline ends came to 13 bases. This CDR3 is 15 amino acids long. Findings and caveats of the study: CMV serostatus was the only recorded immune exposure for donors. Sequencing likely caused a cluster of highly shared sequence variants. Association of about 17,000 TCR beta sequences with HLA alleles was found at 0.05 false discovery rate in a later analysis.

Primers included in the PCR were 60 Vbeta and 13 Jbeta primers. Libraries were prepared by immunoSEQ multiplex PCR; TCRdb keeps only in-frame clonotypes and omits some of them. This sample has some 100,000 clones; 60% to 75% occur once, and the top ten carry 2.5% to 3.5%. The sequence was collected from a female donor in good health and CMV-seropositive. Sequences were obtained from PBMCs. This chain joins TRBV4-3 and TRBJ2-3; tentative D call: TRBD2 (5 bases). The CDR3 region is CASSPRRIPTDTQYF. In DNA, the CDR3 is TGCGCCAGCAGCCCTCGGAGGATCCCCACAGATACGCAGTATTTT.